This T cell receptor beta chain was profiled in a study of T cells in Graves' hyperthyroidism and ophthalmopathy. Findings and caveats of the study: The majority of expanded thyroid clonotypes above 0.001 also appeared in blood. A 13 V-J model separated ophthalmopathy from stable hyperthyroidism.

The CDR3 runs 12 residues. V was shortened by 0 bases and J by 11 bases, with 13 bases between the two germline ends. CDR1 GTSNPN and CDR2 SVGIG come from the germline V gene (reference sequence). With a duration under 2 months, the hyperthyroidism was newly diagnosed in patients aged 18 to 65. Researchers amplified the TCR beta CDR3 regions from RNA transcripts. First-round RT-PCR targeting the TCR CDR3 was performed with the HTBI primer set. TCRdb analysed the multiplex PCR reads with MiXCR anew, one entry per CDR3 protein. The sample lists hundreds of thousands of distinct CDR3 sequences; about 14% were seen once. This clonotype was counted a few times. As yet, its antigen is unknown.

The receptor's source is a woman in her forties with Graves' hyperthyroidism. The V call is TRBV30, the J call TRBJ1-1, with D uncertain. The source material was blood. The DNA for the CDR3 is TGTGCCTGGAGTGTACCCCCTGGCGTGGCTTTCTTT. Translation gives CAWSVPPGVAFF.